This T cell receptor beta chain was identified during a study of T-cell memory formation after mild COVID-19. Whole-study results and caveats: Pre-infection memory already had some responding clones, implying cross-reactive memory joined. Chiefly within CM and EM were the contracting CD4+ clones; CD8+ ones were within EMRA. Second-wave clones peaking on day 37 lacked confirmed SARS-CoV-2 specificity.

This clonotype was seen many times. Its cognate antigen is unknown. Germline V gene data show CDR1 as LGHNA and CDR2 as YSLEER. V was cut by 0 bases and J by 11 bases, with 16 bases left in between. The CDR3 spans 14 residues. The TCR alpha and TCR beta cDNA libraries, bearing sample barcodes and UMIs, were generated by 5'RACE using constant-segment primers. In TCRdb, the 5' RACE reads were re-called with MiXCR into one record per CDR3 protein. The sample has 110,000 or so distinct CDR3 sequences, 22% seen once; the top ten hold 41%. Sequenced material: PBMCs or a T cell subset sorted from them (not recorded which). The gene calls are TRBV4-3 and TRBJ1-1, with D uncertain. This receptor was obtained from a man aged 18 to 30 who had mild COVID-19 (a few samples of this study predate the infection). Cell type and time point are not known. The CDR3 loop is CASSQDSTSGRAFF. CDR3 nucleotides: TGCGCCAGCAGCCAAGATTCGACCTCCGGTCGGGCTTTCTTT.